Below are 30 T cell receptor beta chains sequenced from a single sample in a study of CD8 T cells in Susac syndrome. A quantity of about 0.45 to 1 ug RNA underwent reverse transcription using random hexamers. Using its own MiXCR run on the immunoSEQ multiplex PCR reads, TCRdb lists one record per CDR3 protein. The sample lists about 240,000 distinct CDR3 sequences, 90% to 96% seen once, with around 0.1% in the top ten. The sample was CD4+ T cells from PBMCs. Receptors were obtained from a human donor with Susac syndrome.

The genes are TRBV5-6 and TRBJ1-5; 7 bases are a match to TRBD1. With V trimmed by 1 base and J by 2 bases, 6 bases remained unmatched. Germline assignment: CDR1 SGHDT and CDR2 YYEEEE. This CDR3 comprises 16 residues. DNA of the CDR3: TGTGCCAGCAGCTTGAGACAGGGAGTAGGCAATCAGCCCCAGCATTTT. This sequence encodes CASSLRQGVGNQPQHF. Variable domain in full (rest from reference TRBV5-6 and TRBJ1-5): DAGVTQSPTHLIKTRGQQVTLRCSPKSGHDTVSWYQQALGQGPQFIFQYYEEEERQRGNFPDRFSGHQFPNYSSELNVNALLLGDSALYLCASSLRQGVGNQPQHFGDGTRLSIL.

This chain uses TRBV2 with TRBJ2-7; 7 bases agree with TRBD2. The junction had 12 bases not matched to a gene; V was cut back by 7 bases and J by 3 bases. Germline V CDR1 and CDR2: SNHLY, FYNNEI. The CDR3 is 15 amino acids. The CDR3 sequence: CASNGDGGSGYEQYF. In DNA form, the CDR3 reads TGTGCCAGCAATGGGGACGGCGGGAGCGGCTACGAGCAGTACTTC.

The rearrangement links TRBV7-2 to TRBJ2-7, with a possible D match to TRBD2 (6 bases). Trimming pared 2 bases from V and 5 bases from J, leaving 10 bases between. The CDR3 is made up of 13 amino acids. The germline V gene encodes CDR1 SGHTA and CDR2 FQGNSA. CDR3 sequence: CASSLTSQDEQYF. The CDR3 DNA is TGTGCCAGCAGCTTAACTAGCCAAGACGAGCAGTACTTC.

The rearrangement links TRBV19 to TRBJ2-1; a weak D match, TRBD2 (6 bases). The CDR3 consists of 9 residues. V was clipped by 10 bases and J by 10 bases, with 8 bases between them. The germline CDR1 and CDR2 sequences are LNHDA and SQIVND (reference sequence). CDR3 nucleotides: TGTGCCACCCGGGAGGAGCAGTTCTTC. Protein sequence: CATREEQFF.

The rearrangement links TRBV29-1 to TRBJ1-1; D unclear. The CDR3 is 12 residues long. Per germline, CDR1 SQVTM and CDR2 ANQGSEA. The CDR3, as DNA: TGCATCATTCTGGTTGTGAACACTGAAGCTTTCTTT. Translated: CIILVVNTEAFF.

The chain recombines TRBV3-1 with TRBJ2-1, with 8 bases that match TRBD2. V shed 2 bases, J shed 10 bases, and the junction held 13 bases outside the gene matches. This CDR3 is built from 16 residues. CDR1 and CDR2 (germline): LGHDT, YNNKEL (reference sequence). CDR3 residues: CASSQRLAGTPWEQFF. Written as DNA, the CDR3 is TGTGCCAGCAGCCAAAGGCTAGCGGGTACTCCTTGGGAGCAGTTCTTC.

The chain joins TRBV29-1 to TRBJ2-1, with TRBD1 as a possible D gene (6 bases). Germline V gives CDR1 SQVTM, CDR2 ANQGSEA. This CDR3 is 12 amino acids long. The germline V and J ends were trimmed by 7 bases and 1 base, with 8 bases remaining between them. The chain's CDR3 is CSGTGSYNEQFF. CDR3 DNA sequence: TGCAGCGGAACAGGGTCCTACAATGAGCAGTTCTTC.

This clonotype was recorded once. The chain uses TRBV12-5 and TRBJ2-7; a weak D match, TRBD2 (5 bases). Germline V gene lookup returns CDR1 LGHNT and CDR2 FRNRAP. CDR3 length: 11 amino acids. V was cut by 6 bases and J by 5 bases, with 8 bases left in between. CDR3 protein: CASGTKHEQYF. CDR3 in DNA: TGTGCTAGTGGGACTAAGCACGAGCAGTACTTC. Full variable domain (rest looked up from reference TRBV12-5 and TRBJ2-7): DARVTQTPRHKVTEMGQEVTMRCQPILGHNTVFWYRQTMMQGLELLAYFRNRAPLDDSGMPKDRFSAEMPDATLATLKIQPSEPRDSAVYFCASGTKHEQYFGPGTRLTVT.

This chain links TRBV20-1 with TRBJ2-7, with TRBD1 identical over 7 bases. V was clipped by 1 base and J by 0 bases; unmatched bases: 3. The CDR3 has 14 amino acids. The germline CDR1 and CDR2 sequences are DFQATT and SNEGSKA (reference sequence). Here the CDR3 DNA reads TGCAGTGCTAGAGCAGGGGGATACTCCTACGAGCAGTACTTC. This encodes CSARAGGYSYEQYF.

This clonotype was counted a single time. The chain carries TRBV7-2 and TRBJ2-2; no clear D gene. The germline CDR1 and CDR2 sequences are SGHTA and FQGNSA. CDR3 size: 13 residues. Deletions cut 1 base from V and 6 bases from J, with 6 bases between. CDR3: CASSLERPGELFF. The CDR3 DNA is TGTGCCAGCAGCTTAGAACGGCCCGGGGAGCTGTTTTTT.

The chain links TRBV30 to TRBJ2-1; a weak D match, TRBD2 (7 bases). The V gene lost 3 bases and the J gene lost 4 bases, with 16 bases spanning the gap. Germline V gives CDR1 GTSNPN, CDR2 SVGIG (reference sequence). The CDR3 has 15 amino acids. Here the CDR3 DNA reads TGTGCCTGGAGAGGGGGGGCACGGGCTTACAATGAGCAGTTCTTC. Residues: CAWRGGARAYNEQFF.

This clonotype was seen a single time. In DNA form, the CDR3 reads TGTGCCAGCAGCCGCCTCCCCTCCTACGAGCAGTACTTC. The encoded protein is CASSRLPSYEQYF. The rearrangement links TRBV7-3 to TRBJ2-7, with D unclear. The CDR3 sequence is 13 residues long. Germline CDR1 and CDR2: SGHTA and FQGTGA. V gave up 5 bases and J gave up 0 bases, with 8 bases separating them. Full variable domain (remainder filled in from reference TRBV7-3 and TRBJ2-7): GAGVSQTPSNKVTEKGKYVELRCDPISGHTALYWYRQSLGQGPEFLIYFQGTGAADDSGLPNDRFFAVRPEGSVSTLKIQRTERGDSAVYLCASSRLPSYEQYFGPGTRLTVT.

The CDR3 reads CSVRKLAGVGEQYF. The CDR3 DNA is TGCAGTGTCCGCAAACTAGCGGGAGTGGGTGAGCAGTACTTC. The V and J genes are TRBV20-1 and TRBJ2-7, with 11 bases identical to TRBD2. J gave up 7 bases and V 7 bases, and 12 bases lay outside the gene matches. Germline loops: CDR1 DFQATT, CDR2 SNEGSKA (reference sequence). The CDR3 has 14 amino acids.

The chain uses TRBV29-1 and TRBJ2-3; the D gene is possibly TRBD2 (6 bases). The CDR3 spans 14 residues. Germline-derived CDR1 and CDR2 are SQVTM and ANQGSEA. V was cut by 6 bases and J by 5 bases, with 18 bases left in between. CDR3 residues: CSVADQRVLDTQYF. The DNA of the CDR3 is TGCAGCGTAGCCGACCAGCGGGTCCTAGATACGCAGTATTTT.

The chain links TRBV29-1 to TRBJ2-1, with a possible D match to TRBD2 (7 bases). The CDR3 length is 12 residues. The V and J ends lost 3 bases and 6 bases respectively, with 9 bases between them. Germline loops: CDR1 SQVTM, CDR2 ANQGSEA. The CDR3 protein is CSVDRGGNEQFF. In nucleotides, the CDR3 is TGCAGCGTTGATAGGGGGGGCAATGAGCAGTTCTTC.

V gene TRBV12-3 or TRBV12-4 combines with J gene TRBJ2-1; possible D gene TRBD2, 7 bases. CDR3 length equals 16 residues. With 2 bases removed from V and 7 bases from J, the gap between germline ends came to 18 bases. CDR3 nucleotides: TGTGCCAGCAGTTTAATTAGGGGGAGGGCATGGAATGAGCAGTTCTTC. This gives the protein CASSLIRGRAWNEQFF.

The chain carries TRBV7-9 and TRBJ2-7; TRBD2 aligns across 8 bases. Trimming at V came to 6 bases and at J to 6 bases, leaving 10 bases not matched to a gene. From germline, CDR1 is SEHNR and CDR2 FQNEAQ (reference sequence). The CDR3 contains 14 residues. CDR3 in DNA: TGTGCCAGCAGTACGGGGGCGGGAGGCGGCGAGCAGTACTTC. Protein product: CASSTGAGGGEQYF.

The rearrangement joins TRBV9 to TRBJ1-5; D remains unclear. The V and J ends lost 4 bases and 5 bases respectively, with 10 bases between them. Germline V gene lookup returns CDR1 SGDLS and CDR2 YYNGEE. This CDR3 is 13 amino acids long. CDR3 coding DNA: TGTGCCAGCAGCTTTCCTTGTGATCAGCCCCAGCATTTT. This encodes CASSFPCDQPQHF. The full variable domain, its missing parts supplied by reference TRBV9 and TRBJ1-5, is DSGVTQTPKHLITATGQRVTLRCSPRSGDLSVYWYQQSLDQGLQFLIQYYNGEERAKGNILERFSAQQFPDLHSELNLSSLELGDSALYFCASSFPCDQPQHFGDGTRLSIL.

The CDR3 is CSVRRDSNEKLFF. CDR3 nucleotides: TGCAGCGTCAGGCGGGACAGTAATGAAAAACTGTTTTTT. The rearrangement uses TRBV29-1 and TRBJ1-4; 7 nucleotides align to TRBD1. There are 13 residues in the CDR3. Germline V lookup: CDR1 SQVTM, CDR2 ANQGSEA. Trimming removed 6 bases from V and 4 bases from J; junction bases left unmatched: 5.

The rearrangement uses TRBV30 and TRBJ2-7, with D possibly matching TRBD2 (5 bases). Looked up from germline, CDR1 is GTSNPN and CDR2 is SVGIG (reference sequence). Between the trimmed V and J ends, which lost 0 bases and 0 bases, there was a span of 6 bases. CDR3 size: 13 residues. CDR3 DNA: TGTGCCTGGAGTGTAGGGAGCTCCTACGAGCAGTACTTC. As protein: CAWSVGSSYEQYF.

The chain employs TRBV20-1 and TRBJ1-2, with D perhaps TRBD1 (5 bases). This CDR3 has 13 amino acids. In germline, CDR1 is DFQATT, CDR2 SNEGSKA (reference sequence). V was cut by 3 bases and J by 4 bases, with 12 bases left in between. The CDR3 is CSASRDPGYGYTF. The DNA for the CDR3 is TGCAGTGCTAGCCGGGACCCAGGCTATGGCTACACCTTC.

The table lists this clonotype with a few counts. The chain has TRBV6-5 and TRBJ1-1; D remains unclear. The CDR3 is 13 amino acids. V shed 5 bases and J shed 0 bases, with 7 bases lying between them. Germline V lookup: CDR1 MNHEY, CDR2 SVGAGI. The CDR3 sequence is CASSLRMNTEAFF. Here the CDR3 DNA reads TGTGCCAGCAGTCTCCGGATGAACACTGAAGCTTTCTTT.

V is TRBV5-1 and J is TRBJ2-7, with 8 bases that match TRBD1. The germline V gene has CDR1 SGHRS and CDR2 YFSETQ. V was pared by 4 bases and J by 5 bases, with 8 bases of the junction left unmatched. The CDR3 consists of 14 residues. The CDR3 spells CASSLDRVLDEQYF. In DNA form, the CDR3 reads TGCGCCAGCAGCCTGGACAGGGTCTTAGACGAGCAGTACTTC.

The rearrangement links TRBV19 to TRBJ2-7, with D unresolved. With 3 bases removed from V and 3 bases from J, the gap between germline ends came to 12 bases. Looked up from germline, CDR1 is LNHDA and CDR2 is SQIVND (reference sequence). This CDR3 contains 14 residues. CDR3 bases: TGTGCCAGTAGTATTGGGTTGGCACACTACGAGCAGTACTTC. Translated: CASSIGLAHYEQYF. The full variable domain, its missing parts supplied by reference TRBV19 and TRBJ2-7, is DGGITQSPKYLFRKEGQNVTLSCEQNLNHDAMYWYRQDPGQGLRLIYYSQIVNDFQKGDIAEGYSVSREKKESFPLTVTSAQKNPTAFYLCASSIGLAHYEQYFGPGTRLTVT.

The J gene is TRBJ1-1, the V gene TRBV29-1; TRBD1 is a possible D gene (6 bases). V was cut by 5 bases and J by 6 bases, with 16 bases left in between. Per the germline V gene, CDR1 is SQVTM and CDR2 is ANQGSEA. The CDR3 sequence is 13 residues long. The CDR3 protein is CSVLQGSASEAFF. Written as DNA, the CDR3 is TGCAGCGTTTTACAGGGTTCGGCATCTGAAGCTTTCTTT.

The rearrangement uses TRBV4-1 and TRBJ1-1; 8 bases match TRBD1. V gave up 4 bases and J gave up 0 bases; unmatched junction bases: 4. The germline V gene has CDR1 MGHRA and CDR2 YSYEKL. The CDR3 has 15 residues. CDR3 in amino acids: CASSRQGTMNTEAFF. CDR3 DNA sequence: TGCGCCAGCAGCCGACAGGGGACCATGAACACTGAAGCTTTCTTT.

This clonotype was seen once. The CDR3 reads CASIYDLTDTQYF. The DNA of the CDR3 is TGTGCCAGCATTTATGACCTCACAGATACGCAGTATTTT. This chain uses TRBV2 with TRBJ2-3, with D hard to call. Germline V gives CDR1 SNHLY, CDR2 FYNNEI. The CDR3 covers 13 residues. V lost 7 bases to trimming and J lost 2 bases, with 10 bases between them.

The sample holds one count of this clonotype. The CDR3 region has the DNA TGTGCCAGTAGTGTCAGGGGAACGGGCACAGATACGCAGTATTTT. Translation gives CASSVRGTGTDTQYF. This chain links TRBV19 with TRBJ2-3, with D possibly being TRBD1 (6 bases). The germline V and J ends were trimmed by 5 bases and 1 base, with 13 bases remaining between them. Germline CDR1 and CDR2: LNHDA and SQIVND (reference sequence). CDR3 length equals 15 residues.

The CDR3 spells CAWRGQGVYTEAFF. The DNA for the CDR3 is TGTGCCTGGAGGGGACAGGGGGTATACACTGAAGCTTTCTTT. The J gene is TRBJ1-1, the V gene TRBV30; 11 bases are shared with TRBD1. Per germline, CDR1 GTSNPN and CDR2 SVGIG (reference sequence). V dropped 3 bases and J dropped 3; count of bases not matched to a gene: 3. The CDR3 covers 14 residues.

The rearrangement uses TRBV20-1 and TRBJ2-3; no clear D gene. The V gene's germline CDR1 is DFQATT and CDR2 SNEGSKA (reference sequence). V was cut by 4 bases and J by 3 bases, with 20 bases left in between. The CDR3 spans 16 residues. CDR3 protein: CSATGTSPSGTDTQYF. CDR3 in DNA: TGCAGTGCTACCGGCACCAGTCCCTCCGGGACAGATACGCAGTATTTT.